This T cell receptor beta chain was identified during a study of blood T cells in healthy people across ages (dated by TCRdb to the mid-2010s). Background on the whole study: Template switching captured roughly one uniquely barcoded TCR beta cDNA molecule per two T cells in model experiments. Using deep sequencing normalized with unique cDNA molecular identifiers, the study measured how TCR beta repertoire diversity changes with age. The study analyzed two additional independent replicas of 1 million unique cDNA reads from the same blood draw for two donors, one aged 18 to 29 and one aged 80 or older. To avoid experimental bias, donors of different ages were randomly spread across the sequencing lanes. Four age groups were formed from the donors: young (average approximately 15 years), middle-aged (around 40), aged (more than 55) and long-lived (82). The research as a whole found: Total diversity estimates from one million sequenced T cells were considered lower bounds and underestimates. Because donor CMV infection status was unknown, age-related changes in expanded clonotypes were potentially confounded. Compared with the aged group, more naive CD4+ T cells, fewer expanded clones and increased TCR diversity were shown by the long-lived group, suggesting age selection. Observed TCR beta diversity per million T cells fell roughly linearly with age, and a significant reduction was already apparent by age around 40. Because profiling used bulk unsorted PBMCs, naive and antigen-experienced compartments could not be compared conclusively. Observed TCR beta diversity correlated strongly with the percentage of naive T cells measured by flow cytometry.

As regards this clonotype: No cognate antigen has been identified for it. Per-nucleotide qualities are absent, and no much larger clonotype sits a single base away.

From cysteine to phenylalanine, the CDR3 is 12 amino acids long. Solely the CDR3 DNA is kept, with 36 bases framed from the first base. The germline V gene specifies MDHEN as CDR1 and SYDVKM as CDR2. Library creation used 5' RACE. Sequenced using an Illumina HiSeq 2500. A second PCR of roughly 6 to 11 cycles was performed with a sample-barcoded 5' primer and a J-beta primer mix. Each TCR beta cDNA molecule received a unique molecular identifier from a template-switch 5' adaptor carrying 12 random nucleotides. At least 3 million CDR3-containing paired-end reads were obtained from each sample. First-strand cDNA synthesis was performed from all RNA using the Mint cDNA synthesis kit, with priming by a TRBC-specific oligonucleotide. Following uracil-DNA glycosylase treatment, all cDNA underwent a first 18-cycle PCR with the universal primers M1SS and BC2_uni_R. As for how the authors treated the data: For normalization, 1 million high-quality reads were randomly selected from each sample, with every read carrying a distinct molecular identifier. Instead of being binned into consensus sequences, reads that shared molecular identifiers were thrown out. CDR3 identification, clonotype clustering and error correction used MiTCR with a Q25 quality threshold and the strictest error-elimination algorithm. A nonparametric unseen species model using Euler transformation provided a lower-bound estimate of total TCR beta diversity. TCRdb cleaned the public reads at Q25 with fastp, built clones with MiXCR and kept in-frame beta chains. A single entry per CDR3 protein holds the most common genes and DNA from its merged rows. In this record, the V and J calls reflect TCRdb's handling and not the investigators' own analysis. This sample holds around 1,500,000 distinct CDR3 sequences; around 39% were observed only once. The ten largest clones represent around 8% of the sample.

Donors were about 36 systemically healthy Caucasian individuals from Russia aged roughly 6 to 90 years. About 10 milliliters of peripheral blood were collected from each donor into EDTA-treated Vacutainer tubes. PBMCs were isolated by Ficoll-Paque density-gradient centrifugation, with at least 6.5 million obtained per sample. Total RNA was extracted from PBMCs with Trizol reagent, with at least 6 micrograms obtained per sample. For every donor, flow cytometry on a PBMC aliquot measured the percentage of naive CD45RAhigh/CD27high T cells. This receptor was identified in a young woman in good health. The sample comprised blood. Rearrangement joined TRBV28 to TRBJ2-7; no D gene call is confident. TRBJ2-5 matches the DNA end more closely, so the J call is doubtful. The DNA reads as follows: TGTGCCAGCAGTAATACCAAAGAGACCCAGTACTTC. It specifies CASSNTKETQYF.